These 8 T cell receptor beta chains were sequenced from one sample in a study of T cell responses to AZD1222 COVID-19 vaccine. Sequenced by immunoSEQ multiplex PCR; TCRdb stores in-frame clones only, minus some. The sample lists about 150,000 clones; about 95% were seen once. The sequences come from peripheral blood, collected on day 0 of AZD1222 vaccination. The origin of the receptors is an adult in good health.

This clone was observed a few times. This chain uses TRBV2 with TRBJ2-7, with D perhaps TRBD2 (6 bases). The CDR3 is made up of 13 amino acids. Looked up from germline, CDR1 is SNHLY and CDR2 is FYNNEI. V was cut by 3 bases and J by 1 base, with 7 bases left in between. The CDR3 DNA is TGTGCCAGCAGTGACGGGGGATCCTACGAGCAGTACGTC. Translation gives CASSDGGSYEQYV.

V usage is TRBV6-5 and J usage is TRBJ2-1, with D perhaps matching TRBD1 (6 bases). The V end was cut by 2 bases, the J end by 8 bases, with 10 bases between. The CDR3 has 13 residues. Germline loops: CDR1 MNHEY, CDR2 SVGAGI. As DNA, the CDR3 is TGTGCCAGCAGTTACACCTACAGGGATGAGCAGTTCTTC. The encoded protein is CASSYTYRDEQFF.

In this sample, this clone turned up once. V gene TRBV7-9 combines with J gene TRBJ2-1; 15 bases match TRBD2. The germline gives CDR1 SEHNR, CDR2 FQNEAQ (reference sequence). The CDR3 length is 16 residues. The J segment lost 8 bases and the V segment lost 1 base, leaving 3 bases of the junction unmatched. The CDR3 sequence: CASSLGTSGRGYEQFF. In DNA form, the CDR3 reads TGTGCCAGCAGCTTAGGGACTAGCGGGAGGGGGTATGAGCAGTTCTTC.

The V and J genes are TRBV2 and TRBJ2-4, with D possibly called TRBD1 or TRBD2 (6 bases each). V was clipped by 6 bases and J by 1 base, with 22 bases between them. CDR1 is SNHLY, CDR2 FYNNEI, per germline. The CDR3 runs 18 residues. Written as DNA, the CDR3 is TGTGCCAGCAGCCCCCTCACTGGGCAGGGGAGGGCCAAAAACATTCAGTACTTC. As protein: CASSPLTGQGRAKNIQYF. Filled out from reference TRBV2 and TRBJ2-4, the complete variable domain reads EPEVTQTPSHQVTQMGQEVILRCVPISNHLYFYWYRQILGQKVEFLVSFYNNEISEKSEIFDDQFSVERPDGSNFTLKIRSTKLEDSAMYFCASSPLTGQGRAKNIQYFGAGTRLSVL.

The rearrangement joins TRBV6-5 to TRBJ2-3, with D perhaps assigned TRBD1 or TRBD2 (5 bases each). The CDR3 contains 13 residues. CDR1 and CDR2 (germline): MNHEY, SVGAGI. V was shortened by 6 bases and J by 7 bases, with 14 bases between the two germline ends. The CDR3 loop is CASRTGTRYTQYF. CDR3 in DNA: TGTGCCAGCAGAACCGGGACGAGATATACGCAGTATTTT.

This chain links TRBV7-9 with TRBJ2-7; TRBD1 aligns across 7 bases. V lost 1 base, J lost 5 bases, and 14 bases stayed unmatched. The germline CDR1 and CDR2 sequences are SEHNR and FQNEAQ (reference sequence). This CDR3 region has 17 residues. The CDR3 here is CASSLGTGSLVKDEQYV. The CDR3 bases are TGTGCCAGCAGCTTAGGGACAGGCTCTTTAGTAAAGGACGAGCAGTACGTC.

The genes are TRBV18 and TRBJ1-2, with 7 bases that match TRBD1. V lost 2 bases to trimming and J lost 6 bases; unmatched junction nucleotides: 12. This CDR3 spans 16 amino acids. Looked up from germline, CDR1 is KGHSH and CDR2 is LQKENI. DNA of the CDR3: TGTGCCAGCTCACCAACGACAGGGCCACTTGGGGATGGCTACACCTTC. Protein sequence: CASSPTTGPLGDGYTF. Full variable domain (missing parts from reference TRBV18 and TRBJ1-2): NAGVMQNPRHLVRRRGQEARLRCSPMKGHSHVYWYRQLPEEGLKFMVYLQKENIIDESGMPKERFSAEFPKEGPSILRIQQVVRGDSAAYFCASSPTTGPLGDGYTFGSGTRLTVV.

CDR3 in amino acids: CASSSITGQEQPQHF. The CDR3 bases are TGTGCCAGCAGCTCCATAACGGGACAGGAGCAGCCCCAGCATTTT. V is TRBV5-5 and J is TRBJ1-5; TRBD1 matches 8 bases. V shed 3 bases, J shed 7 bases, and the junction held 9 bases outside the gene matches. Germline CDR1 SGHKS, CDR2 YYEKEE (reference sequence). The CDR3 has 15 amino acids.